Listed below are T cell receptor beta chains from one sample, sequenced in a study of blood T cell repertoires in COVID-19. Some clones are missing from TCRdb's copy, which holds only in-frame ones; the method was immunoSEQ multiplex PCR. The sample lists some 67,000 clones, approximately 87% occurring once. Sequencing input: peripheral blood. The receptors here all came from a man in his fifties with active COVID-19. Each CDR3 is given with its conserved first and last residue. The order of the fields is V gene, D gene, J gene, clone size, CDR3 DNA, CDR3 protein. D genes are given only for firm matches. Clone size is given for some rows only: seen once, a few or many times, or a class if the clone is expanded.

TRBV19	.	TRBJ2-2	.	TGTGCCAGTAGTATAGCACAGGCAGGCGGGGAGCTGTTTTTT	CASSIAQAGGELFF
TRBV5-1	TRBD1	TRBJ1-4	.	TGCGCCAGCAGCTGGGGGACAGGGTTGAAGGAAAAACTGTTTTTT	CASSWGTGLKEKLFF
TRBV13	TRBD1	TRBJ1-1	.	TGTGCCAGCAGCTTACGTAGGACAGGGATAACAGGGAACACTGAAGCTTTCTTT	CASSLRRTGITGNTEAFF
TRBV7-6	.	TRBJ1-6	.	TGTGCCAGCAGCTCAGGAGGACAGAAGAATTCACCCCTCCACTTT	CASSSGGQKNSPLHF
TRBV19	.	TRBJ2-3	.	TGTGCCAGTAGTATCTCTAGGGGATCCAGGACGCAGTATTTT	CASSISRGSRTQYF
TRBV5-1	.	TRBJ1-1	.	TGCGCCAGCAGCGGGCAGGCGAACATGAACACTGAAGCTTTCTTT	CASSGQANMNTEAFF
TRBV6-5	.	TRBJ1-2	.	TGTGCCAGCTCCGACCGGGAAATGGGTGGCTACACCTTC	CASSDREMGGYTF
TRBV9	.	TRBJ2-7	.	TGTGCCAGCAGCGTTGAACCCGACAGTTACTACGAGCAGTACTTC	CASSVEPDSYYEQYF
TRBV15	TRBD2	TRBJ2-7	once	TGTGCCACCAGCAGAACGGGACTAGCGGCCTACGAGCAGTACTTC	CATSRTGLAAYEQYF
TRBV5-6	.	TRBJ1-1	.	TGTGCCAGCAGCTACCTTCCAGGCAACACTGAAGCTTTCTTT	CASSYLPGNTEAFF
TRBV9	TRBD1	TRBJ2-1	.	TGTGCCAGCAGCGTAGCAGGCAGGGGGATTTGGAATGAGCAGTTCTTC	CASSVAGRGIWNEQFF
TRBV20-1	TRBD2	TRBJ2-5	once	TGCAGTGCTAGTTCTAGCGGGGATGGATACCAAGAGACCCAGTACTTC	CSASSSGDGYQETQYF
TRBV18	.	TRBJ1-1	.	TGTGCCAGCTCACCATCGGACAGGAACACTGAAGCTTTCTTT	CASSPSDRNTEAFF
TRBV19	.	TRBJ2-7	.	TGTGCCAGTAGTATAGGGCGTCAGGGTTACGGCTACGAGCAGTACTTC	CASSIGRQGYGYEQYF
TRBV9	TRBD1	TRBJ1-1	.	TGTGCCAGCAGCAAATCCGGGACAGCACTGCCACACACTGAAGCTTTCTTT	CASSKSGTALPHTEAFF
TRBV12-3/TRBV12-4	.	TRBJ2-7	few	TGTGCCAGCAGTACAGGGACAACTTACGAGCAGTACTTC	CASSTGTTYEQYF
TRBV19	.	TRBJ1-1	few	TGTGCCAGTAGTAAATGGGGAGGGGGGAACACTGAAGCTTTCTTT	CASSKWGGGNTEAFF
TRBV13	TRBD2	TRBJ2-1	.	TGTGCCAGCAGCCTCTCTAGCGGGAGGGTCGATGAGCAGTTCTTC	CASSLSSGRVDEQFF
TRBV6-2/TRBV6-3	TRBD2	TRBJ2-7	.	TGTGCCAGCAGTTCCCAGTTCGCTAGCGGAGAAGGGGAGGAGCAGTACTTC	CASSSQFASGEGEEQYF
TRBV5-1	TRBD2	TRBJ2-6	.	TGCGCCAGCAGCTTGGAAGGACTAGCGGACTACTCTGGGGCCAACGTCCTGACTTTC	CASSLEGLADYSGANVLTF
TRBV29-1	TRBD1	TRBJ1-1	.	TGCAGCGCTCCGAACCCACTAATGACAGGGTTGAACACTGAAGCTTTCTTT	CSAPNPLMTGLNTEAFF
TRBV27	.	TRBJ1-1	.	TGTGCCAGCGGCCTAGGGGGGGAGCACACTGAAGCTTTCTTT	CASGLGGEHTEAFF
TRBV6-1	.	TRBJ1-5	.	TGTGCCAGCAGTGCACCGACAGGTCTGCTGGGTCAGCCCCAGCATTTT	CASSAPTGLLGQPQHF
TRBV27	TRBD1	TRBJ1-2	.	TGTGCCAGCAAACCGACAGGGGTAAACTATGGCTACACCTTC	CASKPTGVNYGYTF
TRBV12-3/TRBV12-4	TRBD1	TRBJ1-5	few	TGTGCCAGCAGGACCCAGGGGGGTCAGCCCCAGCATTTT	CASRTQGGQPQHF
TRBV4-3	.	TRBJ1-5	medium-sized	TGCGCCAGCAGCCAAGATATAAATAGCAATCAGCCCCAGCATTTT	CASSQDINSNQPQHF
TRBV28	TRBD1	TRBJ2-7	.	TGTGCCAGCAGGCAGGGACAGGGGACTTCCGAGCAGTACTTC	CASRQGQGTSEQYF
TRBV7-9	TRBD1	TRBJ2-7	medium-sized	TGTGCCAGCAGCTATTTACAGGGGAATGAGCAGTACTTC	CASSYLQGNEQYF
TRBV7-9	.	TRBJ1-1	.	TGTGCCAGCAGCTGGAGAGGAGAAGCTTTCTTT	CASSWRGEAFF
TRBV7-9	TRBD2	TRBJ2-7	.	TGTGCCAGCAGTTGGGGGGTTGGGCGGGAGATCGAGCAGTACTTC	CASSWGVGREIEQYF
TRBV19	TRBD1	TRBJ1-1	.	TGTGCCAGTAGTTTCCCCCGTGGACAGGGACTAAAATCTGAAGCTTTCTTT	CASSFPRGQGLKSEAFF
TRBV4-1	.	TRBJ2-1	.	TGCGCCAGCAGCCAGGCCTTCAAAGGACAGCTACTTTCCTACAATGAGCAGTTCTTC	CASSQAFKGQLLSYNEQFF
TRBV19	.	TRBJ1-4	.	TGTGCCAGTAGTATATTAAGTGGACAATCCGGTGGAAAACTGTTTTTT	CASSILSGQSGGKLFF
TRBV5-3	.	TRBJ1-2	.	TGTGCCAGAAGCTTCACTACAGGAACTAACTATGGCTACACCTTC	CARSFTTGTNYGYTF
TRBV30	TRBD1	TRBJ1-1	.	TGTGCCTGGAGTCCCCATTACAGGGGGACTGAAGCTTTCTTT	CAWSPHYRGTEAFF
TRBV9	.	TRBJ2-2	.	TGTGCCAGCAGCCCTGCCAACTTTGTCACCGGGGAGCTGTTTTTT	CASSPANFVTGELFF
TRBV5-6	TRBD2	TRBJ2-1	.	TGTGCCAGCAGCTCGGGACTAGCGGGAGTTGGTGAGCAGTTCTTC	CASSSGLAGVGEQFF
TRBV6-6	TRBD1	TRBJ2-7	.	TGTGCCAGCAGCTCAGACAGGGGCCACGAGCAGTACTTC	CASSSDRGHEQYF
TRBV4-1	.	TRBJ2-5	.	TGCGCCAGCAGCCAAGATCATGGCAGTCAAGAGACCCAGTACTTC	CASSQDHGSQETQYF
TRBV24-1	TRBD2	TRBJ2-3	.	TGTGCCACCAGTCCTGGGCCCGGACTAGCGGACACAGATACGCAGTATTTT	CATSPGPGLADTDTQYF
TRBV28	TRBD1	TRBJ1-2	.	TGTGCCAGCAGTACTCCCGGGACAGGGGGACCCTACCCTTTC	CASSTPGTGGPYPF
TRBV10-2	.	TRBJ1-6	.	TGCGCCAGCAGACCGGGACACGATAATTCACCCCTCCACTTT	CASRPGHDNSPLHF
TRBV18	.	TRBJ1-6	.	TGTGCCAGCTCAGGTCTGGCAGGGAATAATTCACCCCTCCACTTT	CASSGLAGNNSPLHF